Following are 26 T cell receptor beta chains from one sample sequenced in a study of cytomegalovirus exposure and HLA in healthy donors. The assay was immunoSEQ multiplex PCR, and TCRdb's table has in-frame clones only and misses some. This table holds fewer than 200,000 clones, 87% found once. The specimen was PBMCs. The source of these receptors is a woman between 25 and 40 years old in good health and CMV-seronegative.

The CDR3 DNA reads as TGTGCCAGCAGGATATGGACAGGGGCAGCCTACGAGCAGTACTTC. Translating it yields CASRIWTGAAYEQYF. This sequence joins TRBV27 and TRBJ2-7; 9 bases align to TRBD1. With 6 bases clipped from V and 2 bases from J, the junction kept 8 bases outside the gene matches. The CDR3 has 15 residues. The germline V gene encodes CDR1 MNHEY and CDR2 SMNVEV (reference sequence).

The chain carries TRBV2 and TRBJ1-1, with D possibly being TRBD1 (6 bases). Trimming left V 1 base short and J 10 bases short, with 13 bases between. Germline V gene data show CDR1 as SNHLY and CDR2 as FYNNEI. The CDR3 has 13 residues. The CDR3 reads CASSEEGGSGAFF. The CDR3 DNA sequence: TGTGCCAGCAGTGAAGAGGGGGGGAGTGGAGCTTTCTTT.

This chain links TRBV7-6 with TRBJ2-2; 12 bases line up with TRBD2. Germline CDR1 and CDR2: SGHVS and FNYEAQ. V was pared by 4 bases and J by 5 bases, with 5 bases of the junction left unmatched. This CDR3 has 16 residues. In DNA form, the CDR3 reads TGTGCCAGCAGCTCCCTAGCGGGGGGGCAAACCGGGGAGCTGTTTTTT. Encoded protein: CASSSLAGGQTGELFF.

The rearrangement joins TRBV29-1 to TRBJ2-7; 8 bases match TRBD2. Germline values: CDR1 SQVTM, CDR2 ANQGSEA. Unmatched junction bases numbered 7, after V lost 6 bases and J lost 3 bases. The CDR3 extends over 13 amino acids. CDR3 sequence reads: CSVAGLAVYEQYF. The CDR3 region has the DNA TGCAGCGTAGCCGGACTAGCTGTCTACGAGCAGTACTTC.

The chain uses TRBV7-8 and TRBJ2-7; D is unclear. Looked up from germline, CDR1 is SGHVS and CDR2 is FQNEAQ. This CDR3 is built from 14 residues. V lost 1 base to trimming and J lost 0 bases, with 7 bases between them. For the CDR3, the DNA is TGTGCCAGCAGCTTAGGAGGCGGCTCCTACGAGCAGTACTTC. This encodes CASSLGGGSYEQYF.

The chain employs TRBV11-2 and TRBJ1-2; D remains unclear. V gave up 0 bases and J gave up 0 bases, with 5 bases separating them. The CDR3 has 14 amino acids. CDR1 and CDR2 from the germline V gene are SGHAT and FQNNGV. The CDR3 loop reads CASSLDRSNYGYTF. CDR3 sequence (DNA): TGTGCCAGCAGCTTAGACAGGTCTAACTATGGCTACACCTTC. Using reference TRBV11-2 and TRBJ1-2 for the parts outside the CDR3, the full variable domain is EAGVAQSPRYKIIEKRQSVAFWCNPISGHATLYWYQQILGQGPKLLIQFQNNGVVDDSQLPKDRFSAERLKGVDSTLKIQPAKLEDSAVYLCASSLDRSNYGYTFGSGTRLTVV.

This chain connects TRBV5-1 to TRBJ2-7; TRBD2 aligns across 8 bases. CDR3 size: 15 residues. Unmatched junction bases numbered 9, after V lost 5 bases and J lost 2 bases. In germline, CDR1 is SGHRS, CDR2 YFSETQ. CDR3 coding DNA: TGCGCCAGCAGTTCCGATAGCGGGGCCCCCTACGAGCAGTACTTC. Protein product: CASSSDSGAPYEQYF.

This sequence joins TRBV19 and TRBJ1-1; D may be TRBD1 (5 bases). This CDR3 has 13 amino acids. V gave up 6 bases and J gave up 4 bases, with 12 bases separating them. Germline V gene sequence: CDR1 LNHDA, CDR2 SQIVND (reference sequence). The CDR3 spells CASSFPGGTEAFF. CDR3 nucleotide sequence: TGTGCCAGTAGCTTCCCGGGGGGCACTGAAGCTTTCTTT.

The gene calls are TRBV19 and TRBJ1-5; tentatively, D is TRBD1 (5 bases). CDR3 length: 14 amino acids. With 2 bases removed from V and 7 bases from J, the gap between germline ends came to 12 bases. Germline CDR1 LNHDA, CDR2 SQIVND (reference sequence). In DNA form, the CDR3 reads TGTGCCAGTAGTATACAGGGTTTCGGCCAGCCCCAGCATTTT. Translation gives CASSIQGFGQPQHF.

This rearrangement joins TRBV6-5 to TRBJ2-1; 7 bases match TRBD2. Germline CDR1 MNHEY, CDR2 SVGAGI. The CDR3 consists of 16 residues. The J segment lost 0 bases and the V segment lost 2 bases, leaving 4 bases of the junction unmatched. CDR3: CASSYRGVSSYNEQFF. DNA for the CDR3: TGTGCCAGCAGTTACCGGGGGGTGAGCTCCTACAATGAGCAGTTCTTC.

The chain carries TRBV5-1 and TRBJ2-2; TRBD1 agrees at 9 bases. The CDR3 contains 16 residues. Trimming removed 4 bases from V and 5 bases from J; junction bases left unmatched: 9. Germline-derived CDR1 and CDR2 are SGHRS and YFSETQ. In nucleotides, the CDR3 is TGCGCCAGCAGCCCACTACAGGGGGCGACAACCGGGGAGCTGTTTTTT. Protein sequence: CASSPLQGATTGELFF. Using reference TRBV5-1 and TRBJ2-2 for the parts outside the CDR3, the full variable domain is KAGVTQTPRYLIKTRGQQVTLSCSPISGHRSVSWYQQTPGQGLQFLFEYFSETQRNKGNFPGRFSGRQFSNSRSEMNVSTLELGDSALYLCASSPLQGATTGELFFGEGSRLTVL.

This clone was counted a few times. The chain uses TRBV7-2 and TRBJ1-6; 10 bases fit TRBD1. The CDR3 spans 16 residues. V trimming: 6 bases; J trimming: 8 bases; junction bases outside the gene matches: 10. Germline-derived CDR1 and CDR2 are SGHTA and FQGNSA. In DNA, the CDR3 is TGTGCCAGCAGTCGGGACCCGGGACAGGGGCATTCACCCCTCCACTTT. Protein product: CASSRDPGQGHSPLHF.

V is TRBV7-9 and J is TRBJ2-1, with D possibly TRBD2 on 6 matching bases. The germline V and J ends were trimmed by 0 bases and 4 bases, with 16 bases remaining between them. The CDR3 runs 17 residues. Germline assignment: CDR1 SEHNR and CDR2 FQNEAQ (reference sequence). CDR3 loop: CASSLAQSTGLYNEQFF. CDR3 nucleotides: TGTGCCAGCAGCTTAGCGCAGAGCACGGGACTGTACAATGAGCAGTTCTTC. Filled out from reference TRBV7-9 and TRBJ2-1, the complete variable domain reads DTGVSQNPRHKITKRGQNVTFRCDPISEHNRLYWYRQTLGQGPEFLTYFQNEAQLEKSRLLSDRFSAERPKGSFSTLEIQRTEQGDSAMYLCASSLAQSTGLYNEQFFGPGTRLTVL.

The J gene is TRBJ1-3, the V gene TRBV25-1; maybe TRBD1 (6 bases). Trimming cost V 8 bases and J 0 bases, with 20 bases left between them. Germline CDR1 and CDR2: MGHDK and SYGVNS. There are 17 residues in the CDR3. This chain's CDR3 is CASWGQGMGSSGNTIYF. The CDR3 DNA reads TGTGCCAGCTGGGGCCAGGGGATGGGGAGCTCTGGAAACACCATATATTTT.

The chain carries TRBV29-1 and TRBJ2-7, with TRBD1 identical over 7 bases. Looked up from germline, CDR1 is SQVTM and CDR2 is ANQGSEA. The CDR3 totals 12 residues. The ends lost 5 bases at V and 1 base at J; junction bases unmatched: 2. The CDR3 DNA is TGCAGCGTTAAGACAGGGTCCTACGAGCAGTACTTC. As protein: CSVKTGSYEQYF.

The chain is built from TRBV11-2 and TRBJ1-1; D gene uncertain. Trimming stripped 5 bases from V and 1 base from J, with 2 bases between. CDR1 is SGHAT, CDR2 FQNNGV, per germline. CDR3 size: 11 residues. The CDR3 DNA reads TGTGCCAGCAGCCAGAACACTGAAGCTTTCTTT. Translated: CASSQNTEAFF. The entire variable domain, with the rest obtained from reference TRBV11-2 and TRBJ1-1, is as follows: EAGVAQSPRYKIIEKRQSVAFWCNPISGHATLYWYQQILGQGPKLLIQFQNNGVVDDSQLPKDRFSAERLKGVDSTLKIQPAKLEDSAVYLCASSQNTEAFFGQGTRLTVV.

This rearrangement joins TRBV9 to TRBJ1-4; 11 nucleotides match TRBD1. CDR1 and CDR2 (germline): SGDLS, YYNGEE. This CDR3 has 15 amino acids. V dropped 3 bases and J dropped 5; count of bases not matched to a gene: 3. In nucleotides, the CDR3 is TGTGCCAGCAGCGCGAGGGACAGGGGGAATGAAAAACTGTTTTTT. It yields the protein CASSARDRGNEKLFF.

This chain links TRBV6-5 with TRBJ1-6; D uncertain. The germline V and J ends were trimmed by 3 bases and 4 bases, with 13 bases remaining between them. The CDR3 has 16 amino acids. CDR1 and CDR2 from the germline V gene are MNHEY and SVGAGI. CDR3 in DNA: TGTGCCAGCAGTTATAACGGGGTGAATTATAATTCACCCCTCCACTTT. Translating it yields CASSYNGVNYNSPLHF.

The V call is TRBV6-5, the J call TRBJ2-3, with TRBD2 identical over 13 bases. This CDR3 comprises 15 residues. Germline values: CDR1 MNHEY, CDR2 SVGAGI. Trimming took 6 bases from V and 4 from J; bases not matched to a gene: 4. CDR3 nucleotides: TGTGCCAGCAGCAGACTAGCGGGGGGCCCAGATACGCAGTATTTT. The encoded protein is CASSRLAGGPDTQYF.

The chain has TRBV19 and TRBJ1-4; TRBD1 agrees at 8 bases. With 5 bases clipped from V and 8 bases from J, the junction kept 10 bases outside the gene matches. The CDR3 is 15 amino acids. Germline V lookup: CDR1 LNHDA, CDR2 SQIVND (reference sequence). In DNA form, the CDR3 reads TGTGCCAGTAGTCACACCGGGACAGGTTTGGAAAAACTGTTTTTT. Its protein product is CASSHTGTGLEKLFF.

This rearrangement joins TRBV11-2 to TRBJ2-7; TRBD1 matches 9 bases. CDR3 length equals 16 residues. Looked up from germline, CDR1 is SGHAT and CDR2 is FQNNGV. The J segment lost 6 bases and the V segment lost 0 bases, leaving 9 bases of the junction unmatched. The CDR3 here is CASSLDRGGGQGEQYF. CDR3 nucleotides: TGTGCCAGCAGCTTAGACAGGGGAGGGGGACAGGGCGAGCAGTACTTC.

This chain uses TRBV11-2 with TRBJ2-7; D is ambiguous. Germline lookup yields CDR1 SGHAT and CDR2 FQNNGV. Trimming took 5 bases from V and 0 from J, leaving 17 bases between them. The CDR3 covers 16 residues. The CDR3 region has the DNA TGTGCCAGCAGCCCCTTATCTTTCCTCAGCTCCTACGAGCAGTACTTC. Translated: CASSPLSFLSSYEQYF.

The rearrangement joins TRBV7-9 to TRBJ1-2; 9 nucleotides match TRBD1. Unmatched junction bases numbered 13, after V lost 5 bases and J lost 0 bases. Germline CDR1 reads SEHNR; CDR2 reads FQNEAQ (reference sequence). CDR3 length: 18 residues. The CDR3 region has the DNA TGTGCCAGCAGCACAACCGGGACAGGGTTTTTTACTAACTATGGCTACACCTTC. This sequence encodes CASSTTGTGFFTNYGYTF.

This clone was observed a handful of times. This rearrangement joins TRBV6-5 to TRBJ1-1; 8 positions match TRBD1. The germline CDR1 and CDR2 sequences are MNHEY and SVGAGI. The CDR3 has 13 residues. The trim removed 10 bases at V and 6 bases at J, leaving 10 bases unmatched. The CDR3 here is CATSGQAGAEAFF. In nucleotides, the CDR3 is TGTGCCACCTCGGGACAGGCTGGGGCTGAAGCTTTCTTT.

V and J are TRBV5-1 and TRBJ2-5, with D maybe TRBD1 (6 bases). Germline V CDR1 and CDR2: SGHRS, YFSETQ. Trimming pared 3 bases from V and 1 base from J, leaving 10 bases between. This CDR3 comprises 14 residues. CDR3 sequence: CASSSGQPQETQYF. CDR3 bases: TGCGCCAGCAGCTCAGGACAGCCCCAAGAGACCCAGTACTTC. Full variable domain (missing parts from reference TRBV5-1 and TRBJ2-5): KAGVTQTPRYLIKTRGQQVTLSCSPISGHRSVSWYQQTPGQGLQFLFEYFSETQRNKGNFPGRFSGRQFSNSRSEMNVSTLELGDSALYLCASSSGQPQETQYFGPGTRLLVL.

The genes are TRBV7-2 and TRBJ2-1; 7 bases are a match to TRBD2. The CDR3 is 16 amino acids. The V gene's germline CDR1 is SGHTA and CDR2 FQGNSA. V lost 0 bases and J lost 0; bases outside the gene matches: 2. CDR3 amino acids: CASSLARGSSYNEQFF. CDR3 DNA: TGTGCCAGCAGCTTAGCGCGGGGGAGCTCCTACAATGAGCAGTTCTTC.